The clone carrying this T cell receptor beta chain was counted between two and nine times. The source of the sample is a study of cytomegalovirus exposure and HLA in healthy donors. Per germline, CDR1 SNHLY and CDR2 FYNNEI. The CDR3 is 15 amino acids. Trimming cost V 4 bases and J 1 base, with 13 bases left between them. With 60 Vbeta and 13 Jbeta primers, the PCR was carried out. Only in-frame clones appear in the TCRdb table, and some are missing; sequencing was by immunoSEQ multiplex PCR. The sample holds about 130,000 clones, 74% seen once. Sequences were obtained from PBMCs. The chain employs TRBV2 and TRBJ1-1, with D uncertain. The clonotype comes from a man aged 35 to 55 in good health and CMV-seropositive. CDR3 loop: CASSVTTSWNTEAFF. DNA of the CDR3: TGTGCCAGCAGTGTAACTACAAGTTGGAACACTGAAGCTTTCTTT.